A selection of T cell receptor beta chains follows, all from one sample in a study of OX40 agonist ivuxolimab in advanced cancers. Sequenced by immunoSEQ multiplex PCR; TCRdb stores in-frame clones only, minus some. Of some 59,000 clones listed, 85% to 90% are singletons. The material sequenced was CD4+ or CD8+ T cells sorted from blood, taken in a trial of the OX40 agonist ivuxolimab. These receptors were taken from an adult with an advanced solid tumor such as melanoma, head and neck, liver or kidney cancer. Both conserved end residues are part of each CDR3. Each record gives: D gene, clone size, J gene, V gene, CDR3 DNA, CDR3 protein. The D gene is left open where the match is weak. Size is stated for part of the rows, as once, few or many counts, or as a class when the clone is expanded.

TRBD1	.	TRBJ1-2	TRBV7-9	TGTGCCAGCAGCTTCGGGACAGGGAAAAGGGTCGGGGGCTACACCTTC	CASSFGTGKRVGGYTF
TRBD1	.	TRBJ2-7	TRBV19	TGTGCCAGTATTGGGACAGGCCAGCCTCCTTACGAGCAGTACTTC	CASIGTGQPPYEQYF
.	.	TRBJ2-2	TRBV7-6	TGTGCCAGCACCACTTACATGGCTCCTCGGCGCACCGGGGAGCTGTTTTTT	CASTTYMAPRRTGELFF
TRBD2	.	TRBJ2-7	TRBV18	TGTGCCAGCTCACCGTTCTCTAGCGGGGCTGGGGAGCAGTACTTC	CASSPFSSGAGEQYF
TRBD1	few	TRBJ1-2	TRBV7-3	TGTGCCAGCAGCCGGGACAGGGGGCTTTTTGGCTACACCTTC	CASSRDRGLFGYTF
TRBD1	.	TRBJ1-5	TRBV7-8	TGTGCCAGCAGCTTCGGACAGGGGTTAAACAATCAGCCCCAGCATTTT	CASSFGQGLNNQPQHF
.	.	TRBJ1-2	TRBV5-4	TGTGCCAGCAGTCTTGACGGAGTGGATGGCTACACCTTC	CASSLDGVDGYTF
TRBD1	once	TRBJ1-5	TRBV9	TGTGCCAGCAGCCCAGACAGGGGGGGCAATCAGCCCCAGCATTTT	CASSPDRGGNQPQHF
TRBD2	.	TRBJ2-7	TRBV6-6	TGTGCCAGCAGTCCCGGGAGGGGAAGATACGAGCAGTACTTC	CASSPGRGRYEQYF
.	few	TRBJ1-1	TRBV1	TGCACCAGCAGCCAAGATGGGCAGAACACTGAAGCTTTCTTT	CTSSQDGQNTEAFF
TRBD1	.	TRBJ2-7	TRBV18	TGTGCCAGCTCACCACAGGGGGCCCGGAGCTCCTACGAGCAGTACTTC	CASSPQGARSSYEQYF
TRBD2	.	TRBJ2-3	TRBV19	TGTGCCAGTAGTCCCCCGACTAGCGGGAACACAGATACGCAGTATTTT	CASSPPTSGNTDTQYF
.	few	TRBJ2-3	TRBV27	TGTGCCAGCAGTTCCCGCAATACTGGGGCGCGGGGGCCCACAGATACGCAGTATTTT	CASSSRNTGARGPTDTQYF
.	.	TRBJ2-5	TRBV9	TGTGCCAGCAGCGTAGGGACATCGAGAGAGACCCAGTACTTC	CASSVGTSRETQYF
.	.	TRBJ1-1	TRBV14	TGTGCCAGCAGCCGAGTACAGGGCGTGGACACTGAAGCTTTCTTT	CASSRVQGVDTEAFF
.	.	TRBJ2-1	TRBV18	TGTGCCAGCTCACGTAGGATCTTTGAGCAGTTCTTC	CASSRRIFEQFF
.	.	TRBJ1-5	TRBV30	TGTGCCTGGAGACGGGACAGCAATCAGCCCCAGCATTTT	CAWRRDSNQPQHF
TRBD1	.	TRBJ2-3	TRBV6-5	TGTGCCAGCAGTTACTCAGGGGGCGAAGATACGCAGTATTTT	CASSYSGGEDTQYF
.	.	TRBJ1-2	TRBV6-6	TGTGCCAGCAGGAACGGACAGTTCTATGGCTACACCTTC	CASRNGQFYGYTF
TRBD2	once	TRBJ2-1	TRBV5-4	TGTGCCAGCAGCCGGACTAGCGGAACCTACAATGAGCAGTTCTTC	CASSRTSGTYNEQFF
.	.	TRBJ2-1	TRBV15	TGTGCCACCAGCAGAGACGTTATGAATGAGCAGTTCTTC	CATSRDVMNEQFF
.	once	TRBJ1-5	TRBV6-1	TGTGCCAGCAGCGTGCCGCAGATCTATCAGCCCCAGCATTTT	CASSVPQIYQPQHF
TRBD2	.	TRBJ2-7	TRBV5-1	TGCGCCAGCAGTTCCCTAGCTACAGCGGGAGAAAGTGCGCGGCAGTACTTC	CASSSLATAGESARQYF
.	once	TRBJ2-1	TRBV19	TGTGCCAGTAGCATTACGGCCAACCATGAGCAGTTCTTC	CASSITANHEQFF
TRBD2	.	TRBJ2-1	TRBV18	TGTGCCAGCTCCGAACAAAGCATTAGCGGGATCGGACGGGAGCAGTTCTTC	CASSEQSISGIGREQFF
TRBD2	.	TRBJ2-3	TRBV5-1	TGCGCCAGCAGCTTCACTAGCGGGGGCACAGATACGCAGTATTTT	CASSFTSGGTDTQYF
.	.	TRBJ2-7	TRBV4-1	TGCGCCAGCAGCCAAAACCGGGACCGTCGTTACGAGCAGTACTTC	CASSQNRDRRYEQYF
TRBD1	.	TRBJ2-3	TRBV5-4	TGTGCCAGCAGCTTGGAAGGGGGCAGGAGCACAGATACGCAGTATTTT	CASSLEGGRSTDTQYF
.	.	TRBJ2-1	TRBV5-6	TGTGCCAGCAGCTTGGATTCCAGAAACAATGAGCAGTTCTTC	CASSLDSRNNEQFF
.	.	TRBJ1-1	TRBV6-5	TGTGCCAGCAGTTACAATAGGGGTACTGAAGCTTTCTTT	CASSYNRGTEAFF
.	.	TRBJ1-2	TRBV29-1	TGCAGCGTTGAAGATCGGGGAGATTTACTCTATGGCTACACCTTC	CSVEDRGDLLYGYTF
TRBD2	.	TRBJ2-1	TRBV11-3	TGTGCCAGCATCCGGAGCGGGAGCTCCTACAATGAGCAGTTCTTC	CASIRSGSSYNEQFF
.	once	TRBJ2-7	TRBV7-6	TGTGCCAGCAGCTTGAAAGAAGCGGATTCCTACGAGCAGTACTTC	CASSLKEADSYEQYF
.	once	TRBJ2-7	TRBV5-1	TGCGCCAGCAGCCGGACGCCGGGTCCCCCCACCTACGAGCAGTACTTC	CASSRTPGPPTYEQYF
TRBD2	.	TRBJ2-1	TRBV28	TGTGCCAGTAGACCCGGGCTAGCGGGATCTGAGCAGTTCTTC	CASRPGLAGSEQFF
TRBD1	.	TRBJ2-5	TRBV5-1	TGCGCCAGCAGCTTGGTGGCAGGGGGACAAGAGACCCAGTACTTC	CASSLVAGGQETQYF
TRBD2	few	TRBJ2-3	TRBV7-4	TGTGCCAGCAGCTCCGGATCGACTAGCGGGTCCACAGATACGCAGTATTTT	CASSSGSTSGSTDTQYF